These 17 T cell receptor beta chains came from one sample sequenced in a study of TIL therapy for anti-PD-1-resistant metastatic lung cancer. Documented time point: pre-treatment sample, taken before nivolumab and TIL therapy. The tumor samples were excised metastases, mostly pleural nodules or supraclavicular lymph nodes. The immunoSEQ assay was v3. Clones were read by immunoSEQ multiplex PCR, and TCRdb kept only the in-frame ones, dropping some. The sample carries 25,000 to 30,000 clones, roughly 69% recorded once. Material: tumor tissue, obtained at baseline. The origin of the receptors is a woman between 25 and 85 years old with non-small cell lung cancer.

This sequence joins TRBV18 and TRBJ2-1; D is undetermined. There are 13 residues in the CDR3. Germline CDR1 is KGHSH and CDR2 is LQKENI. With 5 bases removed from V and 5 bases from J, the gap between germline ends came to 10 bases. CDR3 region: CASSSMQNNEQFF. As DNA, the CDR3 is TGTGCCAGCTCATCGATGCAGAACAATGAGCAGTTCTTC.

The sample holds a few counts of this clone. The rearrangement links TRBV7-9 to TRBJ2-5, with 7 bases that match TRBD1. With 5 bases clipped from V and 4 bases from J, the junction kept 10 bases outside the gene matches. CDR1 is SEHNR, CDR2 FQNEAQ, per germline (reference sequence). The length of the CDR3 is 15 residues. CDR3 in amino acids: CASSLRQGSGETQYF. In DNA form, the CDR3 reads TGTGCCAGCAGCCTTAGACAGGGTTCAGGAGAGACCCAGTACTTC.

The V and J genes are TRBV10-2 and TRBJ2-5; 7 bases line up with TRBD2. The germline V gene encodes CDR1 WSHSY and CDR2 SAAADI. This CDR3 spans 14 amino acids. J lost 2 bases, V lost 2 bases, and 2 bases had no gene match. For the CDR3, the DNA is TGCGCCAGCAGTGAGGGGGGGGGACAAGAGACCCAGTACTTC. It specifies CASSEGGGQETQYF.

CDR3 protein: CTSSQETETPPNEQFF. CDR3 nucleotides: TGCACCAGCAGCCAAGAAACAGAGACCCCGCCCAATGAGCAGTTCTTC. The chain has TRBV1 and TRBJ2-1; the D call TRBD1 from the table was never checked on the DNA. TRBV1 is given as a pseudogene. CDR3 size: 16 residues.

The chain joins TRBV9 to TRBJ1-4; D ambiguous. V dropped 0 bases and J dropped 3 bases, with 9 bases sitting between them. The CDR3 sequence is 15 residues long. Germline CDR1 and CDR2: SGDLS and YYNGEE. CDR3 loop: CASSVAGTANEKLFF. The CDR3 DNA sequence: TGTGCCAGCAGCGTAGCCGGCACTGCTAATGAAAAACTGTTTTTT.

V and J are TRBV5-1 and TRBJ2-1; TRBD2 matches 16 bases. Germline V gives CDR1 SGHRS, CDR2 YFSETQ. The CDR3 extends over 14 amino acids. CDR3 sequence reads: CASLGTSGRDEQFF. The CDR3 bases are TGCGCTTCGTTGGGGACTAGCGGGAGGGATGAGCAGTTCTTC.

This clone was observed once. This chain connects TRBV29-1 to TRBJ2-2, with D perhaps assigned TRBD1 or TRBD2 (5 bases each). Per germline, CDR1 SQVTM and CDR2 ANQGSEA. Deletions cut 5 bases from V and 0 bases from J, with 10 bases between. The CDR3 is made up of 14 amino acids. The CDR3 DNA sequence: TGCAGCGTTAAAGGGGACCCGAACACCGGGGAGCTGTTTTTT. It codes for CSVKGDPNTGELFF.

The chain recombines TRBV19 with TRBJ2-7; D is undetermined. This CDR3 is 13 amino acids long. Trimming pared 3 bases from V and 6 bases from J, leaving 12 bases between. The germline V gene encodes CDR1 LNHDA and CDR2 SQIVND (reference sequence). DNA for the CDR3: TGTGCCAGTAGTATTGGCTATTTTGGCGAGCAGTACTTC. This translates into CASSIGYFGEQYF. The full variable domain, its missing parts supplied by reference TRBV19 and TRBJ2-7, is DGGITQSPKYLFRKEGQNVTLSCEQNLNHDAMYWYRQDPGQGLRLIYYSQIVNDFQKGDIAEGYSVSREKKESFPLTVTSAQKNPTAFYLCASSIGYFGEQYFGPGTRLTVT.

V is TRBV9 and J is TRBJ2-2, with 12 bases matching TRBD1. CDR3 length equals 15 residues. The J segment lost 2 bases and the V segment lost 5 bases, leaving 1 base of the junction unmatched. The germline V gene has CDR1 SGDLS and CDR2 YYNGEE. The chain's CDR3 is CASRGTGGNTGELFF. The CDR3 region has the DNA TGTGCCAGCAGGGGGACAGGGGGCAACACCGGGGAGCTGTTTTTT.

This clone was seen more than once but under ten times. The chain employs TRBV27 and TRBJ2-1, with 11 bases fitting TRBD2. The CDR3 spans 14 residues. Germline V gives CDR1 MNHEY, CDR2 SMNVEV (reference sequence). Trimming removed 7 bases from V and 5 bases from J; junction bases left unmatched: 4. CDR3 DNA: TGTGCCAGCATAGGACTAGCGGGTGACAATGAGCAGTTCTTC. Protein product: CASIGLAGDNEQFF.

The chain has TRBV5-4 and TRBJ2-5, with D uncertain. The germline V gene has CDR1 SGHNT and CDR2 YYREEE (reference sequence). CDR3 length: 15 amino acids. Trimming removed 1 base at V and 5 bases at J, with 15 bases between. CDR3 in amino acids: CASSLSPSGWETQYF. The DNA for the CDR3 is TGTGCCAGCAGCTTGAGCCCCTCCGGTTGGGAGACCCAGTACTTC.

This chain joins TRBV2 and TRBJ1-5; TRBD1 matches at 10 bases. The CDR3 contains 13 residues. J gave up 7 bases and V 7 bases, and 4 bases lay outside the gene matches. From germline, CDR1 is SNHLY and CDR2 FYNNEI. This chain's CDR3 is CASKGTGEQPQHF. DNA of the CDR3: TGTGCCAGCAAGGGGACAGGGGAACAGCCCCAGCATTTT.

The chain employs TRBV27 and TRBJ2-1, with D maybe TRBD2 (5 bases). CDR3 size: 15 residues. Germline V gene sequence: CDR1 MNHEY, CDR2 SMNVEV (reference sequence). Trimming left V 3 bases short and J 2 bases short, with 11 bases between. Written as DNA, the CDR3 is TGTGCCAGCAGTTTTGGGAGAGACGCCTACAATGAGCAGTTCTTC. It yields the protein CASSFGRDAYNEQFF.

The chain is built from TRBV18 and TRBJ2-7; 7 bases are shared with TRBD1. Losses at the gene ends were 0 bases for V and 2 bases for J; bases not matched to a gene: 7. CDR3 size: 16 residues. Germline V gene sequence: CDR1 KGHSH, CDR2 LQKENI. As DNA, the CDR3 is TGTGCCAGCTCACCACCCACGAGGACAGGAGCCTACGAGCAGTACTTC. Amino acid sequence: CASSPPTRTGAYEQYF.

The CDR3 is CASSLDERGYYEQYF. DNA of the CDR3: TGTGCCAGCAGCTTAGACGAGCGGGGGTACTACGAGCAGTACTTC. V gene TRBV11-2 combines with J gene TRBJ2-7; TRBD2 matches at 8 bases. From germline, CDR1 is SGHAT and CDR2 FQNNGV. Trimming removed 0 bases from V and 3 bases from J; junction bases left unmatched: 4. The CDR3 length is 15 residues. Based on the CDR3 plus reference TRBV11-2 and TRBJ2-7, the full variable domain is EAGVAQSPRYKIIEKRQSVAFWCNPISGHATLYWYQQILGQGPKLLIQFQNNGVVDDSQLPKDRFSAERLKGVDSTLKIQPAKLEDSAVYLCASSLDERGYYEQYFGPGTRLTVT.

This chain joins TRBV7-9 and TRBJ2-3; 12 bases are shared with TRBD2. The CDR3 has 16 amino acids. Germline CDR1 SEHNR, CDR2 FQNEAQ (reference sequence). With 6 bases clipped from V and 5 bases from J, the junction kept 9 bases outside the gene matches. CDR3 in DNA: TGTGCCAGCAGATCCCTAGCGGGAGGGCCGGAAGATACGCAGTATTTT. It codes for CASRSLAGGPEDTQYF.

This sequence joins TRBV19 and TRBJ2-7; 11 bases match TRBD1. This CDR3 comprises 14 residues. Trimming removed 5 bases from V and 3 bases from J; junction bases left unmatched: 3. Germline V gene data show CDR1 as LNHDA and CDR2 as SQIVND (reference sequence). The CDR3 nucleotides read TGTGCCAGTAGTCCCGGGACAGGGGGCTACGAGCAGTACTTC. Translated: CASSPGTGGYEQYF.